These T cell receptor beta chains were read from a single sample in a study of blood T cell repertoires in COVID-19. The protocol was immunoSEQ multiplex PCR, while the TCRdb copy is restricted to in-frame clones and leaves out a portion. The sample consists of 130,000 to 150,000 clones, roughly 86% of them appearing once. Sequenced sample: peripheral blood. The origin of the receptors is a human donor in a cohort sampled during active COVID-19. Each CDR3 is given with its conserved first and last residue. Clone size is stated in some rows and not others, as once, few, many or a class when expanded.

abundance,v_gene,j_gene,CDR3aa
-,TRBV18,TRBJ2-7,CASSPLGAKNPYEQYF
-,TRBV10-3,TRBJ2-1,CAISEEGQGLNEQFF
few,TRBV7-2,TRBJ2-7,CASSLRTGRNEQYF
-,TRBV6-5,TRBJ2-7,CASRASGRSDYEQYF
-,TRBV7-2,TRBJ2-4,CASSLGQGLDKNIQYF
few,TRBV28,TRBJ1-2,CASIRSGVHYGYTF
-,TRBV7-2,TRBJ2-7,CASSVGQGYEQYF
once,TRBV9,TRBJ2-1,CASSSPRWGQSKDQGEQFF
-,TRBV5-4,TRBJ1-6,CASRATGQPESSYNSPLHF
-,TRBV4-3,TRBJ2-7,CASSQVPRAYEQYF
-,TRBV7-2,TRBJ2-1,CASTIRGTGKEGEQFF
-,TRBV7-3,TRBJ2-2,CASSRGPTGFNTGELFF
-,TRBV3-1/TRBV3-2,TRBJ1-4,CASSQDRIPNEKLFF
-,TRBV30,TRBJ1-6,CAWSVQVDSPLHF
-,TRBV28,TRBJ2-4,CASSLPLAKNIQYF
few,TRBV2,TRBJ2-7,CASSLTGAFRYEQYF
once,TRBV4-2,TRBJ1-4,CASSTQGTNEKLFF
-,TRBV3-1/TRBV3-2,TRBJ1-2,CASSQGSGEIGYTF
-,TRBV30,TRBJ1-5,CAWRGTGAGNQPQHF
once,TRBV7-2,TRBJ2-2,CASSLVIQGSNTGELFF
-,TRBV30,TRBJ1-1,CAWSLQGAITEAFF
-,TRBV6-2/TRBV6-3,TRBJ2-3,CASSPTSGGGADTQYF
-,TRBV30,TRBJ2-1,CAWSRNRGIYNEQFF
-,TRBV14,TRBJ1-6,CASSAAGTFSPLHF
-,TRBV5-5,TRBJ1-2,CASSAQQGNYGYTF
once,TRBV9,TRBJ2-1,CASSSRTGIKQFF
-,TRBV21-1,TRBJ2-7,CASSKVVAGGPAYEQYF
once,TRBV5-6,TRBJ1-1,CASSTETGVGVNTEAFF
-,TRBV6-2/TRBV6-3,TRBJ2-4,CASSPQTGRNIQYF
-,TRBV14,TRBJ1-4,CASSQEGATNEKLFF
-,TRBV11-2,TRBJ2-1,CASSLEQVWGEQFF
-,TRBV29-1,TRBJ2-3,CSSGDRGRTDTQYF
-,TRBV2,TRBJ2-1,CASTGDSSYNEQFF
-,TRBV11-3,TRBJ2-7,CASSLQGGVYEQYF
-,TRBV19,TRBJ2-7,CASSRQGGTYEQYF
-,TRBV5-1,TRBJ2-1,CASSLELAGYNEQFF
-,TRBV5-8,TRBJ1-2,CASSLRQGQIYGYTF
once,TRBV18,TRBJ2-3,CASNLRTGGWDTQYF
-,TRBV18,TRBJ2-7,CASSPRSAGGTYEQYF
-,TRBV11-2,TRBJ1-6,CASSFWTGGDKVRDSPLHF